This entry features one TCR beta chain sequence. Its antigen is currently unknown. This sample is part of a study of T cell responses to AZD1222 COVID-19 vaccine. Study conclusions and caveats: White British people made up most donors, females outnumbered males, and clonal diversity was possibly underestimated.

Method: immunoSEQ multiplex PCR; TCRdb's copy keeps in-frame clones and lacks some. The repertoire has about 140,000 clones, 75% to 95% of them found once; the top ten carry 7.5% to 9.5%. This CDR3 comprises 16 residues. Germline V lookup: CDR1 MNHEY, CDR2 SVGEGT. V lost 5 bases, J lost 5 bases, and 8 bases stayed unmatched. The receptor was isolated from an adult who received the MenACWY meningococcal vaccine as a control. Sequenced here: peripheral blood, sampled 28 days after the second dose of the MenACWY control vaccine. The chain employs TRBV6-2 or TRBV6-3 and TRBJ2-5; 13 nucleotides agree with TRBD2. The CDR3: CASSKLAGGPAETQYF. The CDR3 DNA reads as TGTGCCAGCAGTAAACTAGCGGGGGGGCCAGCGGAGACCCAGTACTTC.